Each of the 5 T cell receptor delta chains below was sequenced from the same sample in a study of gamma-delta T cells after stem cell transplantation (dated by TCRdb to the mid-2010s). The protocol used for the library was RT-PCR. Sequencing took place on an Illumina MiSeq. Identical DNA sequences were merged into single rows after TCRdb reprocessed the public reads with CATT. For this sample there are under 4,000 delta-chain clones; approximately 1.5% appear just once. Clones ranked in the top ten supply roughly 30% of the sample. Sequencing was done on a sample of gamma-delta T cells. The source is a human donor. It is not recorded whose cells these are; they may come from a transplant donor.

There are a few counts of this clone. The protein held in TCRdb is that of a much larger clone and does not match this DNA's translation at residue 12, likely because of a read error; the protein shown is translated from the DNA. The V and J genes are TRDV2 and TRDJ1, with D maybe TRDD3 (6 bases). CDR3 size: 15 residues. Germline V gene data show CDR1 as GEAIGNYY and CDR2 as EKD. The CDR3 region has the DNA TGTGCCTGTGACACCCTTAGTGGGGGGCGCGATAGACTCATCTTT. This codes for CACDTLSGGRDRLIF.

To note about this clone: TCRdb pairs this DNA with a much larger clone's protein that differs at residue 3, likely a read error; the protein shown was translated from the DNA. V gene TRDV2 combines with J gene TRDJ1, with D possibly being TRDD3 (5 bases). CDR3 length equals 15 residues. Germline CDR1 reads GEAIGNYY; CDR2 reads EKD. CDR3 DNA sequence: TGTGCCCGTGACACGGTCGGGGAGAACACCGATAAACTCATCTTT. It translates to CARDTVGENTDKLIF.

By share of the sample, this clone is medium-sized. This same CDR3 is encoded by further DNA sequences in the sample. The V gene is TRDV2, the J gene TRDJ1; TRDD3 aligns across 10 bases. CDR3 length: 14 amino acids. In germline, CDR1 is GEAIGNYY, CDR2 EKD. V lost 3 bases, J lost 4 bases, and 4 bases stayed unmatched. For the CDR3, the DNA is TGTGCCTGTGACGTACTGGGGGATGACGATAAACTCATCTTT. Its protein is CACDVLGDDDKLIF.

By its share, this clone is large. Distinct nucleotide sequences in the sample also encode this CDR3. J is TRDJ1 and V is TRDV2, with 10 nucleotides matching TRDD3. This CDR3 spans 19 amino acids. Unmatched junction bases numbered 12, after V lost 0 bases and J lost 0 bases. Germline V gene sequence: CDR1 GEAIGNYY, CDR2 EKD. The CDR3 protein is CACDTVLGDPFPYTDKLIF. The CDR3 DNA reads TGTGCCTGTGACACCGTACTGGGGGATCCGTTCCCGTACACCGATAAACTCATCTTT.

As for this clone: This DNA's translation differs at residue 11 from TCRdb's protein, which comes from a much larger clone; a read error is likely, and the protein shown is translated from the DNA. The chain recombines TRDV1 with TRDJ3, with 9 nucleotides matching TRDD3. Germline trimming cut 4 bases from V and 5 bases from J; bases unmatched to any gene: 12. Germline V lookup: CDR1 TSWWSYY, CDR2 QGS. The CDR3 consists of 19 residues. The CDR3 loop is CALGGPVNWGTRDTRQMFF. The CDR3 DNA sequence: TGTGCTCTTGGGGGCCCCGTGAACTGGGGGACCCGGGACACCCGACAGATGTTTTTC.